This entry lists 4 T cell receptor beta chains sequenced from one sample in a study of T cell repertoires in cytomegalovirus infection. Their recognized antigens are unknown. Via MiXCR, TCRdb re-called the reads, giving one row per CDR3 protein. The repertoire holds about 770,000 distinct CDR3 sequences, with 25% to 30% as singletons. Here the sequenced sample was cultured CD8+ T cells from PBMCs, taken from culture after CMV antigen stimulation. All receptors come from a human donor in good health (CMV status not recorded). Some clones in this sample may be carry-over from other donors' samples.

The J gene is TRBJ2-7, the V gene TRBV6-6; D not resolved. V was clipped by 5 bases and J by 2 bases, with 13 bases between them. This CDR3 is 14 amino acids long. CDR1 and CDR2 (germline): MNHNY, SVGAGI (reference sequence). CDR3 protein: CASSPKSVPYEQYV. In nucleotides, the CDR3 is TGTGCCAGCAGTCCCAAGTCTGTCCCCTACGAGCAGTACGTC.

This clonotype was seen a few times. The V and J genes are TRBV12-3 or TRBV12-4 and TRBJ2-5; D possibly matches TRBD1 or TRBD2 (5 bases each). This CDR3 spans 17 amino acids. Trimming stripped 0 bases from V and 4 bases from J, with 18 bases between. DNA of the CDR3: TGTGCCAGCAGTTTAGCCTCCGGGAAAGGGGTTGGAGAGACCCAGTACTTC. Its protein product is CASSLASGKGVGETQYF.

This clonotype has only a few counts. This chain links TRBV4-3 with TRBJ2-2, with D possibly matching TRBD2 (5 bases). Germline CDR1 and CDR2: LGHNA and YSLEER. Trimming cost V 0 bases and J 0 bases, with 8 bases left between them. The CDR3 extends over 16 amino acids. For the CDR3, the DNA is TGCGCCAGCAGCCAAGATAGACTAACGAACACCGGGGAGCTGTTTTTT. This sequence encodes CASSQDRLTNTGELFF.

V is TRBV4-1 and J is TRBJ1-3; no clear D. This CDR3 has 15 residues. CDR1 MGHRA and CDR2 YSYEKL come from the germline V gene. Trimming removed 1 base from V and 1 base from J, with 8 bases in between. The CDR3 is CASSQGGLSGNTIYF. The CDR3 DNA reads as TGCGCCAGCAGCCAAGGAGGGCTTTCTGGAAACACCATATATTTT.